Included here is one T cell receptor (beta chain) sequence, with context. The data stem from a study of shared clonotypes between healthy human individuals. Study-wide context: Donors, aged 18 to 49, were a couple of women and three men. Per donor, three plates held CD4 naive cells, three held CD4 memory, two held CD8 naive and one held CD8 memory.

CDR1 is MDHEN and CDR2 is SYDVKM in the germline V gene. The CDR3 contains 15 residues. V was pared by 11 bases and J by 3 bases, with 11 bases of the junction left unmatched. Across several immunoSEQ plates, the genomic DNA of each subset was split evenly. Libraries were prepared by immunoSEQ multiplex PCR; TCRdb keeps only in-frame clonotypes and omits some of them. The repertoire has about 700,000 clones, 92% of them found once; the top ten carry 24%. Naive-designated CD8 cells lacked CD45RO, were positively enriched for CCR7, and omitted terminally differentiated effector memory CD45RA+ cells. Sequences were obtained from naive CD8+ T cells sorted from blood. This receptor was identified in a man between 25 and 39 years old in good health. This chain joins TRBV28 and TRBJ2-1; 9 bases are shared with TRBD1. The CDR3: CAVDSPGQGYNEQFF. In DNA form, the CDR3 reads TGTGCCGTTGATAGCCCGGGACAGGGCTACAATGAGCAGTTCTTC.